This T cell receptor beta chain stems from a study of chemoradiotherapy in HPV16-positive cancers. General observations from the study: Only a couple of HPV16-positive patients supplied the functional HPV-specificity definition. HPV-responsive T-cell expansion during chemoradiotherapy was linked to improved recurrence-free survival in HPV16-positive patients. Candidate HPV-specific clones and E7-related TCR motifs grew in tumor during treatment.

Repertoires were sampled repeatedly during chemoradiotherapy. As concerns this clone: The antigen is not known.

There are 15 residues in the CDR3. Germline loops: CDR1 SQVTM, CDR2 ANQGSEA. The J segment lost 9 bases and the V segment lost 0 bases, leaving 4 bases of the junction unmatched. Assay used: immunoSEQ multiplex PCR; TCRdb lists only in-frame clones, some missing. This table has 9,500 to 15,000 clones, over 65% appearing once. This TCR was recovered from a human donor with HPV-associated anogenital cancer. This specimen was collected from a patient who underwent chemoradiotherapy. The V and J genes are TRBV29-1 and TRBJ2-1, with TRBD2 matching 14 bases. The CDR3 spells CSVEDRTSGRSEQFF. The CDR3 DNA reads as TGCAGCGTTGAAGACAGGACTAGCGGGAGGTCTGAGCAGTTCTTC.